Reported below is one TCR beta chain. The antigen remains unidentified. This sample stems from a study of long-term antiretroviral therapy in people with HIV. Study-wide results and limits: Transplant donor controls retained higher diversity, though diversity increased after ART. Repertoires looked antigen-experienced, with only a slight naive shift after ART. ART adherence, viral resistance and therapy changes were not recorded.

V lost 6 bases and J lost 0, with 15 bases in between. The CDR3 length is 15 residues. Germline V CDR1 and CDR2: SQVTM, ANQGSEA. The assay, immunoSEQ v3.0, was run at survey level. TCRdb's table, derived via immunoSEQ multiplex PCR, lists solely in-frame clones and lacks some. The table includes 35,000 or so clones, about three quarters detected once. Here the sequenced sample was unsorted PBMCs, taken 2 years after starting antiretroviral therapy. The rearrangement uses TRBV29-1 and TRBJ1-3, with D possibly matching TRBD1 (5 bases). The source is a woman aged 45-59 years with HIV. CDR3: CSVRDGGRSGNTIYF. CDR3 nucleotides: TGCAGCGTCAGAGACGGGGGTCGCTCTGGAAACACCATATATTTT.